The 18 T cell receptor beta chains in this list originate from one sample, sequenced in a study of T cells in Graves' hyperthyroidism and ophthalmopathy. RNA transcripts served as the template for amplifying TCR beta CDR3 regions. First-round RT-PCR targeting the TCR CDR3 was performed with the HTBI primer set. MiXCR was run by TCRdb on the multiplex PCR reads, yielding one entry per CDR3 protein. The sample lists 600,000 to 900,000 distinct CDR3 sequences, about 16% occurring once. Sequenced input: blood. The receptors were sampled from a man aged 18 to 29 with Graves' hyperthyroidism.

This clonotype was observed at least ten times. J is TRBJ1-1 and V is TRBV20-1; D gene uncertain. The CDR3 has 12 amino acids. V dropped 3 bases and J dropped 3 bases, with 8 bases sitting between them. From germline, CDR1 is DFQATT and CDR2 SNEGSKA (reference sequence). The CDR3, as DNA: TGCAGTGCTAGGGAGAGGGACACTGAAGCTTTCTTT. Translated: CSARERDTEAFF.

The chain recombines TRBV9 with TRBJ2-7; 8 bases fit TRBD1. Germline assignment: CDR1 SGDLS and CDR2 YYNGEE. The trim removed 4 bases at V and 2 bases at J, leaving 5 bases unmatched. There are 14 residues in the CDR3. CDR3 DNA sequence: TGTGCCAGCAGCCCGGGACAGGATCCCTACGAGCAGTACTTC. This sequence encodes CASSPGQDPYEQYF. Full variable domain (outside the CDR3, taken from reference TRBV9 and TRBJ2-7): DSGVTQTPKHLITATGQRVTLRCSPRSGDLSVYWYQQSLDQGLQFLIQYYNGEERAKGNILERFSAQQFPDLHSELNLSSLELGDSALYFCASSPGQDPYEQYFGPGTRLTVT.

The V gene is TRBV27, the J gene TRBJ2-1; D uncertain. The germline gives CDR1 MNHEY, CDR2 SMNVEV (reference sequence). The CDR3 totals 17 residues. Deletions cut 3 bases from V and 0 bases from J, with 15 bases between. The CDR3 here is CASSFLGTQSSYNEQFF. CDR3 coding DNA: TGTGCCAGCAGTTTCCTTGGCACTCAAAGCTCCTACAATGAGCAGTTCTTC.

A remark on this clonotype: A read error is possible here, since a much larger clone lies one base away. The V and J genes are TRBV28 and TRBJ1-1; D ambiguous. The CDR3 contains 12 residues. The V gene's germline CDR1 is MDHEN and CDR2 SYDVKM. The V end lost 8 bases, the J end lost 1 base, and 8 bases lay between the germline ends. This CDR3 is CASYHWNTEAFF. CDR3 DNA sequence: TGTGCCAGCTACCATTGGAACACTGAAGCTTTCTTT.

Only a few counts were recorded for this clonotype. An end of the junction differs from the germline gene, which may be a read error. This chain links TRBV28 with TRBJ1-1; D may be TRBD1 (6 bases). The CDR3 sequence is 13 residues long. In germline, CDR1 is MDHEN, CDR2 SYDVKM. The CDR3: CASSPDRSTGAFF. CDR3 DNA: TGTGCCAGCAGTCCAGACAGGAGCACTGGAGCTTTCTTT. Based on the CDR3 plus reference TRBV28 and TRBJ1-1, the full variable domain is DVKVTQSSRYLVKRTGEKVFLECVQDMDHENMFWYRQDPGLGLRLIYFSYDVKMKEKGDIPEGYSVSREKKERFSLILESASTNQTSMYLCASSPDRSTGAFFGQGTRLTVV.

J is TRBJ2-5 and V is TRBV3-1; 8 bases map to TRBD2. CDR3 length equals 17 residues. Germline-derived CDR1 and CDR2 are LGHDT and YNNKEL (reference sequence). V lost 4 bases to trimming and J lost 2 bases; unmatched junction nucleotides: 12. As DNA, the CDR3 is TGTGCCAGCAGCCCACTTCTCAGCGGGAGAGGGCAAGAGACCCAGTACTTC. Its translation is CASSPLLSGRGQETQYF.

The rearrangement joins TRBV28 to TRBJ2-3; 7 nucleotides agree with TRBD2. V trimming: 3 bases; J trimming: 6 bases; junction bases outside the gene matches: 6. The CDR3 has 14 residues. From germline, CDR1 is MDHEN and CDR2 SYDVKM. Here the CDR3 DNA reads TGTGCCAGCAGTTTGTACGGGGGGACCGATACGCAGTATTTT. Its protein product is CASSLYGGTDTQYF. The full variable domain, completed using reference TRBV28 and TRBJ2-3, is DVKVTQSSRYLVKRTGEKVFLECVQDMDHENMFWYRQDPGLGLRLIYFSYDVKMKEKGDIPEGYSVSREKKERFSLILESASTNQTSMYLCASSLYGGTDTQYFGPGTRLTVL.

A few counts support this clonotype. The chain links TRBV29-1 to TRBJ2-3; 9 bases agree with TRBD2. The CDR3 loop spans 17 amino acids. The trim removed 6 bases at V and 5 bases at J, leaving 18 bases unmatched. Germline CDR1 reads SQVTM; CDR2 reads ANQGSEA. The CDR3 region is CSVAGGLAVVGGDTQYF. CDR3 DNA sequence: TGCAGCGTCGCGGGGGGGCTAGCGGTAGTAGGGGGAGATACGCAGTATTTT.

This clonotype has only a few counts. The chain joins TRBV6-5 to TRBJ2-2, with TRBD2 matching over 7 bases. Looked up from germline, CDR1 is MNHEY and CDR2 is SVGAGI. V trimming: 0 bases; J trimming: 5 bases; junction bases outside the gene matches: 6. There are 16 residues in the CDR3. DNA of the CDR3: TGTGCCAGCAGTTACTCGAGGGAGGGCCGAACCGGGGAGCTGTTTTTT. It yields the protein CASSYSREGRTGELFF.

This clonotype occurred many times. Compared with germline, one end of the junction differs, possibly owing to a read error. The rearrangement uses TRBV7-9 and TRBJ2-1; either TRBD1 or TRBD2 may fit D (5 bases each). The CDR3 extends over 13 amino acids. Germline V lookup: CDR1 SEHNR, CDR2 FQNEAQ (reference sequence). CDR3 region: CASSLGTINEQFF. The CDR3 region has the DNA TGCGCCAGCAGCTTGGGGACCATCAATGAGCAGTTCTTC.

This clonotype was found a few times. The chain combines TRBV11-2 with TRBJ2-1, with D perhaps matching TRBD2 (5 bases). V gave up 1 base and J gave up 0 bases, with 22 bases separating them. Germline V gene data show CDR1 as SGHAT and CDR2 as FQNNGV. The CDR3 is 20 residues long. The CDR3 coding sequence is TGTGCCAGCAGCTTAGGGGCCCGAGCTCATCCGGGAAGCTCCTACAATGAGCAGTTCTTC. Its protein is CASSLGARAHPGSSYNEQFF.

In this sample, this clonotype turned up a few times. The V gene is TRBV2, the J gene TRBJ1-2; D is unclear. CDR1 is SNHLY, CDR2 FYNNEI, per germline. The V gene lost 6 bases and the J gene lost 4 bases, with 12 bases spanning the gap. The CDR3 has 13 residues. The CDR3 coding sequence is TGTGCCAGCAGGGGAGACGGACTCTATGGCTACACCTTC. Encoded protein: CASRGDGLYGYTF.

The J gene is TRBJ2-2, the V gene TRBV6-5, with D hard to call. Trimming took off 5 bases at V and 5 bases at J, with 9 bases between the two ends. The germline gives CDR1 MNHEY, CDR2 SVGAGI. The CDR3 has 13 amino acids. The CDR3 here is CASSLHETGELFF. The CDR3 DNA sequence: TGTGCCAGCAGTCTACACGAAACCGGGGAGCTGTTTTTT.

There are a few counts of this clonotype. V usage is TRBV7-2 and J usage is TRBJ2-2, with 8 bases lining up with TRBD2. The CDR3 is 15 residues long. V trimming: 5 bases; J trimming: 6 bases; junction bases outside the gene matches: 8. CDR1 SGHTA and CDR2 FQGNSA come from the germline V gene. CDR3 amino acids: CASSLESGRSGELFF. Here the CDR3 DNA reads TGTGCCAGCAGCCTAGAAAGCGGGAGATCCGGGGAGCTGTTTTTT.

This clonotype has ten or more counts. This chain connects TRBV28 to TRBJ2-5; unclear D gene. The CDR3 extends over 13 amino acids. Germline V gene data show CDR1 as MDHEN and CDR2 as SYDVKM. Trimming took off 6 bases at V and 3 bases at J, with 11 bases between the two ends. CDR3: CASRPDWEETQYF. As DNA, the CDR3 is TGTGCCAGCAGACCCGACTGGGAAGAGACCCAGTACTTC. Variable domain in full (rest from reference TRBV28 and TRBJ2-5): DVKVTQSSRYLVKRTGEKVFLECVQDMDHENMFWYRQDPGLGLRLIYFSYDVKMKEKGDIPEGYSVSREKKERFSLILESASTNQTSMYLCASRPDWEETQYFGPGTRLLVL.

V usage is TRBV18 and J usage is TRBJ1-1; 11 bases line up with TRBD1. J gave up 0 bases and V 4 bases, and 7 bases lay outside the gene matches. Germline CDR1 is KGHSH and CDR2 is LQKENI. This CDR3 contains 17 residues. The CDR3 reads CASSLIGQGAMNTEAFF. The CDR3 DNA sequence: TGTGCCAGCTCACTTATCGGACAGGGGGCAATGAACACTGAAGCTTTCTTT.

The table lists this clonotype with many counts. The chain joins TRBV7-9 to TRBJ2-7; 15 positions match TRBD2. CDR1 is SEHNR and CDR2 is FQNEAQ in the germline V gene (reference sequence). V trimming: 4 bases; J trimming: 1 base; junction bases outside the gene matches: 8. The CDR3 has 18 amino acids. The CDR3 DNA reads as TGTGCCAGCAGCTCAGAACCCGGGACTAGCGGGAGGTCCTACGAGCAGTACTTC. As protein: CASSSEPGTSGRSYEQYF.

The chain uses TRBV6-2 or TRBV6-3 and TRBJ2-5; tentative D call: TRBD2 (6 bases). Germline CDR1 is MNHEY and CDR2 is SVGEGT. V was trimmed by 2 bases and J by 2 bases, leaving 15 bases between them. This CDR3 region has 16 residues. CDR3 sequence reads: CASSYNDGAGQETQYF. CDR3 sequence (DNA): TGTGCCAGCAGTTACAATGACGGGGCGGGGCAAGAGACCCAGTACTTC.